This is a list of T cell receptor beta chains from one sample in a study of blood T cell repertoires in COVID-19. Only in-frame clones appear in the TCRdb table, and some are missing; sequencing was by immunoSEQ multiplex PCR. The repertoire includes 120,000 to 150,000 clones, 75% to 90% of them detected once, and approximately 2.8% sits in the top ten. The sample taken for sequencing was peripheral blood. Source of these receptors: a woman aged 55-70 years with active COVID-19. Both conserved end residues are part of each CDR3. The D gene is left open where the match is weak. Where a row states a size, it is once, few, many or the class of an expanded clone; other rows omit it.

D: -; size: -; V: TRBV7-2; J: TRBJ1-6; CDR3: CASSLGRQGLYNSPLHF; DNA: TGTGCCAGCAGCTTGGGCCGGCAGGGTCTCTATAATTCACCCCTCCACTTT
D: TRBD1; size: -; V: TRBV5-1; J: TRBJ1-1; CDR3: CASSLDGQGLTANTEAFF; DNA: TGCGCCAGCAGCTTGGACGGACAGGGGTTAACCGCGAACACTGAAGCTTTCTTT
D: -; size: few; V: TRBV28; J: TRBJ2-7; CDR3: CASTFKRRQTRLRDYEQYF; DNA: TGTGCCAGCACCTTCAAAAGGAGACAGACAAGACTTAGAGACTACGAGCAGTACTTC
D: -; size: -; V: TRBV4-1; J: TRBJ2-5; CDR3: CASSQGSTGEETQYF; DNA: TGCGCCAGCAGCCAAGGGAGTACGGGAGAGGAGACCCAGTACTTC
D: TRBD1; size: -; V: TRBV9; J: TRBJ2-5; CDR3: CASSVAPGQGQETQYF; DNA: TGTGCCAGCAGCGTGGCCCCGGGACAGGGGCAAGAGACCCAGTACTTC
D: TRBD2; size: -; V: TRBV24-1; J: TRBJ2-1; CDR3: CATSSGLAVYNEQFF; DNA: TGTGCCACCAGTTCCGGGCTAGCGGTTTACAATGAGCAGTTCTTC
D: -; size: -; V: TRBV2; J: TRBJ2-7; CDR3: CASSDWLEAYEQYF; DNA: TGTGCCAGCAGTGATTGGCTGGAGGCCTACGAGCAGTACTTC
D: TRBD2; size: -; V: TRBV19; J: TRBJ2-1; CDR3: CASSWGLADSYNEQFF; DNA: TGTGCCAGTAGTTGGGGACTAGCGGACTCCTACAATGAGCAGTTCTTC
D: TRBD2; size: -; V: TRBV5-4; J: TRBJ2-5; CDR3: CASSRGLADQETQYF; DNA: TGTGCCAGCAGCAGGGGACTAGCGGACCAAGAGACCCAGTACTTC
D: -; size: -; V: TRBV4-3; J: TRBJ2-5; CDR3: CASSQATTVTQETQYF; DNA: TGCGCCAGCAGCCAAGCCACGACCGTGACTCAAGAGACCCAGTACTTC
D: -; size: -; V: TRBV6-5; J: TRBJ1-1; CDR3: CASSYEGVDTEAFF; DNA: TGTGCCAGCAGTTACGAAGGGGTCGACACTGAAGCTTTCTTT
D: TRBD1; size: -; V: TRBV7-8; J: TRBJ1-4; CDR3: CASSFGAPGQQYEKLFF; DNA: TGTGCCAGCAGCTTTGGGGCGCCGGGACAGCAGTATGAAAAACTGTTTTTT
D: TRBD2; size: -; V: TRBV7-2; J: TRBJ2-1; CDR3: CASSFNLAGLGEQFF; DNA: TGTGCCAGCAGCTTTAATCTAGCGGGACTGGGTGAGCAGTTCTTC
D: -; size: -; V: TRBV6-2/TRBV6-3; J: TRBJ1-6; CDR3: CASSYSGRRTALYNSPLHF; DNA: TGTGCCAGCAGTTACTCGGGTAGGAGAACGGCCCTTTATAATTCACCCCTCCACTTT
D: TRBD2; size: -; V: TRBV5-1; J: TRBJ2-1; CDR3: CASSPRLAREMGEQFF; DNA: TGCGCCAGCAGCCCTCGACTAGCGCGGGAGATGGGGGAGCAGTTCTTC